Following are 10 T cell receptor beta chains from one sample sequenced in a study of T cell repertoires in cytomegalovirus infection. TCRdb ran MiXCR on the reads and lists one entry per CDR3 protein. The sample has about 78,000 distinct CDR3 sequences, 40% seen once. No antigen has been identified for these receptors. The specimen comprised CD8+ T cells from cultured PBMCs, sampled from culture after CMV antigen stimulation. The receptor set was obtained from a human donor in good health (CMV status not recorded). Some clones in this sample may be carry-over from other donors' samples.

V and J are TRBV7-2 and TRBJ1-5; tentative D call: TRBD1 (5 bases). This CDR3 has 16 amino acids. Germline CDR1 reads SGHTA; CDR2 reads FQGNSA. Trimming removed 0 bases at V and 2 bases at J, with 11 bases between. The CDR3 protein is CASSLAPRVGNQPQHF. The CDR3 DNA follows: TGTGCCAGCAGCTTAGCGCCCAGGGTTGGCAATCAGCCCCAGCATTTT.

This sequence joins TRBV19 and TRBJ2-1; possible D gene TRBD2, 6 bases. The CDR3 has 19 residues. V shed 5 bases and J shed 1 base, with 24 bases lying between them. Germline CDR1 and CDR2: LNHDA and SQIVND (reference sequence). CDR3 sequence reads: CASSPGEVLFLGSYNEQFF. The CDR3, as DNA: TGTGCCAGTAGTCCCGGGGAGGTCCTCTTTTTAGGATCCTACAATGAGCAGTTCTTC.

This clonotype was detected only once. The CDR3 protein is CASREPGGGEQYF. Written as DNA, the CDR3 is TGTGCCAGCAGAGAACCAGGGGGCGGCGAGCAGTACTTC. The chain recombines TRBV12-3 or TRBV12-4 with TRBJ2-7; TRBD1 matches 8 bases. The CDR3 covers 13 residues. V lost 6 bases to trimming and J lost 6 bases; unmatched junction nucleotides: 7.

The CDR3 here is CASSLTGTANTGELFF. The CDR3 bases are TGCGCCAGCAGCCTGACCGGGACAGCGAACACCGGGGAGCTGTTTTTT. The chain carries TRBV5-1 and TRBJ2-2; TRBD1 aligns across 7 bases. The CDR3 spans 16 residues. CDR1 and CDR2 (germline): SGHRS, YFSETQ. Trimming cost V 4 bases and J 0 bases; bases outside gene matches: 6.

The CDR3 loop is CASSHLGWDIGGEAFF. As DNA, the CDR3 is TGTGCCAGCAGCCATCTCGGTTGGGACATCGGAGGTGAAGCTTTCTTT. The chain uses TRBV7-8 and TRBJ1-1; a weak D match, TRBD1 (6 bases). This CDR3 is 16 amino acids long. Per germline, CDR1 SGHVS and CDR2 FQNEAQ. V was shortened by 5 bases and J by 7 bases, with 23 bases between the two germline ends. Together with reference TRBV7-8 and TRBJ1-1, the CDR3 gives the full variable domain: GAGVSQSPRYKVAKRGQDVALRCDPISGHVSLFWYQQALGQGPEFLTYFQNEAQLDKSGLPSDRFFAERPEGSVSTLKIQRTQQEDSAVYLCASSHLGWDIGGEAFFGQGTRLTVV.

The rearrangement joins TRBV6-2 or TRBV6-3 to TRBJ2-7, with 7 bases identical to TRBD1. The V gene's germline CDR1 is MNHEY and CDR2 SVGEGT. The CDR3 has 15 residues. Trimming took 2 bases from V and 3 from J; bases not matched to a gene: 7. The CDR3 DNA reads TGTGCCAGCAGTTACGATGGACAGGAAATCTACGAGCAGTACTTC. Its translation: CASSYDGQEIYEQYF.

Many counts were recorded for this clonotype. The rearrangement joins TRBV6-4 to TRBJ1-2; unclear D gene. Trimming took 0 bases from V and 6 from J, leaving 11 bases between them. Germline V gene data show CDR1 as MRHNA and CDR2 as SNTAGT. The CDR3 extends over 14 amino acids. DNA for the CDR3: TGTGCCAGCAGTGACTCACCAGATGGAGATGGCTACACCTTC. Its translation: CASSDSPDGDGYTF.

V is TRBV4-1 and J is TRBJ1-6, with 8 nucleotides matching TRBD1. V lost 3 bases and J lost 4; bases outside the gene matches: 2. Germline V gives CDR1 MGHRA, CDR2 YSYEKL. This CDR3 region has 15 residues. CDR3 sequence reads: CASSHGQGYNSPLHF. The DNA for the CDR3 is TGCGCCAGCAGCCACGGACAGGGTTATAATTCACCCCTCCACTTT.

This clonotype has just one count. The CDR3 nucleotides read TGTGCCAGCACCCTCAATCGGGGGGGCGGAGAGACCCAGTACTTC. Protein: CASTLNRGGGETQYF. V gene TRBV25-1 combines with J gene TRBJ2-5, with TRBD2 matching 8 bases. Germline V gene lookup returns CDR1 MGHDK and CDR2 SYGVNS. V shed 7 bases and J 4 bases; nucleotides not matched to a gene: 11. This CDR3 spans 15 amino acids.

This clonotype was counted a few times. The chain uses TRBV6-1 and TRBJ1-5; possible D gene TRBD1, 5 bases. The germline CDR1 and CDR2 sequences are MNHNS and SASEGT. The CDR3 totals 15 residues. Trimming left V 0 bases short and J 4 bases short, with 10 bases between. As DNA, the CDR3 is TGTGCCAGCAGTGAAGCGCTGGGGGAAAATCAGCCCCAGCATTTT. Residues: CASSEALGENQPQHF.